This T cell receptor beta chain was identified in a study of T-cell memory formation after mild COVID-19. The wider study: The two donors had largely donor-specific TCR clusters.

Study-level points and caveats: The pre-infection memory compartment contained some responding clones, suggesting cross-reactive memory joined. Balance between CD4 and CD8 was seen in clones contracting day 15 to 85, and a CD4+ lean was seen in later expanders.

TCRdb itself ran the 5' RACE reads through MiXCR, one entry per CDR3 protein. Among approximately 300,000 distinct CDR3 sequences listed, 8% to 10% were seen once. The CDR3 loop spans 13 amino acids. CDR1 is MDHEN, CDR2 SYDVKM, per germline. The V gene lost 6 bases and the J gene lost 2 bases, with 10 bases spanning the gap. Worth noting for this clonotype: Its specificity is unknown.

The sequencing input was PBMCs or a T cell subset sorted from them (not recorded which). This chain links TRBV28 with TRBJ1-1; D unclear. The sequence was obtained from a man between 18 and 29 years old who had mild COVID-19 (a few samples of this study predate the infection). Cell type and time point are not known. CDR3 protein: CASSSGINTEAFF. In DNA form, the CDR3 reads TGTGCCAGCAGCTCCGGGATCAACACTGAAGCTTTCTTT.